This T cell receptor beta chain was identified in a study of OX40 agonist ivuxolimab in advanced cancers. Across the study: Partial responses occurred in three patients (one hepatocellular carcinoma, two cutaneous melanoma).

The CDR3 runs 15 residues. Germline trimming cut 4 bases from V and 8 bases from J; bases unmatched to any gene: 5. Germline lookup yields CDR1 SGHDT and CDR2 YYEEEE. This clone was seen a handful of times. Its antigen is as yet unknown. The study's findings and limits: Expanded peripheral T cell antigen specificity was not determined. CD8+ T cells were the subset that, on average, had more expanded clones than CD4+. The CD4+ and CD8+ T cells in the blood had expanded clonally by week 6 at 0.1 to 3.0 mg/kg.

Libraries were prepared by immunoSEQ multiplex PCR; TCRdb keeps only in-frame clonotypes and omits some of them. The sample yields under 85,000 clones, around four fifths seen once. V gene TRBV5-6 combines with J gene TRBJ1-6; 11 nucleotides align to TRBD1. Specimen: CD4+ or CD8+ T cells sorted from blood, collected in a trial of the OX40 agonist ivuxolimab. The sequence was obtained from an adult with an advanced solid tumor such as melanoma, head and neck, liver or kidney cancer. DNA of the CDR3: TGTGCCAGCAGCCCACGGACAGGGGGCGATTCACCCCTCCACTTT. Amino acids: CASSPRTGGDSPLHF. Full variable domain (remainder filled in from reference TRBV5-6 and TRBJ1-6): DAGVTQSPTHLIKTRGQQVTLRCSPKSGHDTVSWYQQALGQGPQFIFQYYEEEERQRGNFPDRFSGHQFPNYSSELNVNALLLGDSALYLCASSPRTGGDSPLHFGNGTRLTVT.